Sequencing of this T cell receptor beta chain was carried out in a study of blood T cell repertoires in COVID-19 (dated by TCRdb to 2019 to 2021). Study-level background: The collaborator samples originated in the United States, Italy and Spain and spanned the acute and convalescent phases of COVID-19. The repertoires were released in a freely available public database meant as a resource for research on the immune response to SARS-CoV-2. The samples were drawn from two sources: the first 160 participants of the ongoing ImmuneRACE study, and fewer than 1,500 subjects contributed by 6 global collaborators. The material from the prospective study consisted of cDNA or gDNA derived from T cells, B-cell-depleted T cells, or PBMCs. Subjects who had been exposed to COVID-19, were actively infected with it, or had recovered from it provided the deeply sampled blood TCRbeta repertoires that made up the dataset. Where HLA class I and class II types were available, the types were taken from metadata supplied by the sample provider, not from assay-based typing. Sample metadata almost always included a de-identified subject ID, COVID-19 status, age in years and sex.

With respect to this clone: This receptor's antigen is unknown. The record has no base qualities; no much larger clone is one base away.

The immunoSEQ Assay, a bias-controlled multiplex PCR, was used to amplify TCRbeta CDR3 regions from genomic DNA. The original pipeline was this. The number of nucleated cells in each sample was estimated by amplification of reference gene primers within the assay. To quantify the absolute abundance of each unique TCRbeta CDR3 rearrangement, sequence reads were collapsed and filtered. For each sample, productive Simpson clonality was calculated as the square root of Simpson's diversity index over productive rearrangements. TCRdb re-hosts the immuneACCESS table, in-frame sequences only. Its copies lack some clones; in the studies checked, an unresolved V gene accounts for under half of them, and the cause for the rest is not known. That table furnishes V, J and clone size, whereas the DNA furnished D and trimming. The sample data list around 110,000 clones, and about 82% of these were observed just once. Roughly 6.2% of the sample is taken by the ten largest.

Results the study describes overall, beyond this receptor: Clinical and demographic metadata were provided uncurated, with the amount varying by source and participant.

One collaborating source in Seattle enrolled patients during active infection and followed them longitudinally through the course of disease. The collaborating institutions used their own protocols to collect whole blood in K2EDTA tubes. For TCRbeta analysis, collaborators shipped samples as frozen whole blood, isolated PBMCs, or DNA extracted from either of those sample types. CDR1 and CDR2 (SGHRS, YFSETQ) derive from the germline V gene. Its CDR3 holds 18 amino acids, cysteine through phenylalanine. This entry keeps only the CDR3 DNA: 54 bases, framed from base 1. V is clipped by 1 base and J by 7 bases, and the sequence between their germline boundaries is 21 bases long.

Sequencing was carried out using peripheral blood. Rearrangement joined TRBV5-1 to TRBJ1-6; the D gene is perhaps TRBD1, from 5 matching bases. The receptor comes from a man older than 75 with COVID-19, enrolled during active disease. The nucleotide sequence is given as TGCGCCAGCAGCTTGATAGGTGGGAGGGGTTCAATGAATTCACCCCTCCACTTT. Translation gives CASSLIGGRGSMNSPLHF.